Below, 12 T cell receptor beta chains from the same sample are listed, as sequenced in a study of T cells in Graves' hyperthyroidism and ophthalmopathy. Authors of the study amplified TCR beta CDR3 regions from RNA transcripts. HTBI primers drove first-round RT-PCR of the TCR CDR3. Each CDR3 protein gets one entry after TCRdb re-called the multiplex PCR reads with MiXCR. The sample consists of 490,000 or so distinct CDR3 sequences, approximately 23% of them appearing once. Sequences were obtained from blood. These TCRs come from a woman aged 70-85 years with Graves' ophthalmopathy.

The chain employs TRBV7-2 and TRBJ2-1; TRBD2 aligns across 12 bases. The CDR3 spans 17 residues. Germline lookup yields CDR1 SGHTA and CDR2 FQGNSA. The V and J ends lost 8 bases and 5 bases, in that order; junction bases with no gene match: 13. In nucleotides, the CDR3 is TGTGCCAGCTCACGGCTACCGCTAGCGGGGGGGAACAATGAGCAGTTCTTC. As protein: CASSRLPLAGGNNEQFF. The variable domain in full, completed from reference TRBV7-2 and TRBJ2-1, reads GAGVSQSPSNKVTEKGKDVELRCDPISGHTALYWYRQSLGQGLEFLIYFQGNSAPDKSGLPSDRFSAERTGGSVSTLTIQRTQQEDSAVYLCASSRLPLAGGNNEQFFGPGTRLTVL.

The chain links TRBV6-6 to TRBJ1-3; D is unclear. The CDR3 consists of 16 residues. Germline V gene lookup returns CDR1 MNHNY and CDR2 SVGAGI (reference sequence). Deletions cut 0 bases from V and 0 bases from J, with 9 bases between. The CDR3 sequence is CASSYSPSDSGNTIYF. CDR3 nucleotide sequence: TGTGCCAGCAGTTACTCGCCTTCGGACTCTGGAAACACCATATATTTT.

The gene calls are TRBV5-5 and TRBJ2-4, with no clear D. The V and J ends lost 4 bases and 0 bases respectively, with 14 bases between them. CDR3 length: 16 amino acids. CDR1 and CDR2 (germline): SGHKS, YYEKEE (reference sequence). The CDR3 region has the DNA TGTGCCAGCAGCCCTCGGGTCTCCGAAGCCAAAAACATTCAGTACTTC. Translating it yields CASSPRVSEAKNIQYF.

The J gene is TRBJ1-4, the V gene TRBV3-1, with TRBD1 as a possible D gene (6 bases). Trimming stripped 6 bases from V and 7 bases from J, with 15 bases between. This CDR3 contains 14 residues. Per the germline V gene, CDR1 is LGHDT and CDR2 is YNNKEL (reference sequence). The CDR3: CASRRPGVAEKLFF. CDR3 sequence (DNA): TGTGCCAGCAGGAGACCAGGGGTTGCTGAAAAACTGTTTTTT.

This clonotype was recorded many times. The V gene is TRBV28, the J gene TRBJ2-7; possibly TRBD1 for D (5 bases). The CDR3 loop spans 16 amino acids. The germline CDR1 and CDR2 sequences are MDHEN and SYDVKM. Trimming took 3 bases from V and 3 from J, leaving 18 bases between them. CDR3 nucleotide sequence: TGTGCCAGCAGTTTTTACCCCTCAGGGTTGGTCTACGAGCAGTACTTC. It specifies CASSFYPSGLVYEQYF.

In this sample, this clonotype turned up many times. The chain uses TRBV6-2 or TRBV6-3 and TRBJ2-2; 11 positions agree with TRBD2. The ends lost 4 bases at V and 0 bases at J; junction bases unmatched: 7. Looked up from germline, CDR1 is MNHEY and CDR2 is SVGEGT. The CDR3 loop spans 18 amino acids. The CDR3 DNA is TGTGCCAGCAGTTCCGTGACTAGCGGGGTCACGAACACCGGGGAGCTGTTTTTT. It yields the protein CASSSVTSGVTNTGELFF.

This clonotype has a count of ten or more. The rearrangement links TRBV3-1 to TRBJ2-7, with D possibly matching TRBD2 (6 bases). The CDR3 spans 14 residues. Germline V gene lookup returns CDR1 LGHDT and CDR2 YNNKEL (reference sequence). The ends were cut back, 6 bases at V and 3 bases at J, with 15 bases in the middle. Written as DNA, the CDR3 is TGTGCCAGCAGTCCTAGCGCGAGTGGCTACGAGCAGTACTTC. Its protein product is CASSPSASGYEQYF.

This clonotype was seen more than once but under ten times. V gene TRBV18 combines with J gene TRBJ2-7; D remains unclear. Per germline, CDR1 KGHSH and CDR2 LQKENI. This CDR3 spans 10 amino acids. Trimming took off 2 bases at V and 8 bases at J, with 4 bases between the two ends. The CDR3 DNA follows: TGTGCCAGCTCACCATTGAAGCAGTACTTC. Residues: CASSPLKQYF. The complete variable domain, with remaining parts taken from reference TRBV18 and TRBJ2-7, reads NAGVMQNPRHLVRRRGQEARLRCSPMKGHSHVYWYRQLPEEGLKFMVYLQKENIIDESGMPKERFSAEFPKEGPSILRIQQVVRGDSAAYFCASSPLKQYFGPGTRLTVT.

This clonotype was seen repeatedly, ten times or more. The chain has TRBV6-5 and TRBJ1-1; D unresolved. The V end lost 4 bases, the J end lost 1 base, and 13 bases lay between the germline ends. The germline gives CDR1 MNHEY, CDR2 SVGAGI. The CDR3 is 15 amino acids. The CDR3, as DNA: TGTGCCAGCAGTTTCCTCAAATCCAGGAACACTGAAGCTTTCTTT. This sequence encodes CASSFLKSRNTEAFF.

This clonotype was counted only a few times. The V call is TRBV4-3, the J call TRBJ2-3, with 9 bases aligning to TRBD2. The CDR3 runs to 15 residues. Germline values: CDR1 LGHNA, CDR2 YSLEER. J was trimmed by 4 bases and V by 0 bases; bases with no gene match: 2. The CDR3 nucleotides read TGCGCCAGCAGCCAAGATAGCGGGAGCGCAGATACGCAGTATTTT. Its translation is CASSQDSGSADTQYF.

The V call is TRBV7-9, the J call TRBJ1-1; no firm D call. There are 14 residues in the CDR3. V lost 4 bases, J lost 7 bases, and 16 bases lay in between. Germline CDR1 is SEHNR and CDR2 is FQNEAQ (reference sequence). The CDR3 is CASSSRIWTNEAFF. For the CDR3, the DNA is TGTGCCAGCAGCTCGCGAATCTGGACCAATGAAGCTTTCTTT.

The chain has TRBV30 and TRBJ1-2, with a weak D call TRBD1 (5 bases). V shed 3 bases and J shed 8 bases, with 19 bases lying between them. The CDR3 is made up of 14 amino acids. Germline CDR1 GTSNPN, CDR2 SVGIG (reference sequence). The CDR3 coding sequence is TGTGCCTGGAGGTCTTCCGGGACCACGGTCGGCTACACCTTC. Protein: CAWRSSGTTVGYTF.